The 20 T cell receptor beta chains below were found in one sample sequenced in a study of T cell changes during pregnancy in multiple sclerosis. TCRdb's copy holds only in-frame clones and misses some; the assay was immunoSEQ multiplex PCR. Seen here are about 20,000 clones, 88% observed once, and the top ten hold roughly 6.4%. The sample was CD8+ T cells from peripheral blood mononuclear cells, taken in the third trimester of pregnancy. These TCRs come from a female donor in good health, enrolled as a control in a pregnancy study.

The V and J genes are TRBV2 and TRBJ2-1, with 7 nucleotides matching TRBD2. The CDR3 covers 14 residues. V shed 3 bases, J shed 7 bases, and the junction held 6 bases outside the gene matches. CDR1 is SNHLY and CDR2 is FYNNEI in the germline V gene. The CDR3 DNA reads TGTGCCAGCAGTGACGGCGGGGGTGGGAATGAGCAGTTCTTC. Protein sequence: CASSDGGGGNEQFF.

The gene calls are TRBV21-1 and TRBJ2-2; the D segment call TRBD1 is taken from the table without a DNA check. TRBV21-1 is a pseudogene segment. The CDR3 sequence is 17 residues long. The CDR3: CASSKGAAHPNTGELFF. The CDR3 DNA sequence: TGTGCCAGCAGCAAAGGGGCAGCCCACCCGAACACCGGGGAGCTGTTTTTT.

Details on this clone: A read error may explain this, as a much larger clone is one base away. The chain combines TRBV6-4 with TRBJ2-3, with 9 bases lining up with TRBD2. Germline CDR1 is MRHNA and CDR2 is SNTAGT. V was pared by 4 bases and J by 2 bases, with 1 base of the junction left unmatched. The CDR3 loop spans 14 amino acids. The CDR3 region has the DNA TGTGCCAGCAGTGGCGGGGGGGCCACAGATACGCAGTATTTT. Amino acids: CASSGGGATDTQYF.

This chain links TRBV7-8 with TRBJ1-2, with 12 bases that match TRBD1. In germline, CDR1 is SGHVS, CDR2 FQNEAQ. Germline trimming cut 5 bases from V and 4 bases from J; bases unmatched to any gene: 5. The CDR3 runs 15 residues. Written as DNA, the CDR3 is TGTGCCAGCAGCGGGGGGACAGGGGGCCCCTATGGCTACACCTTC. It specifies CASSGGTGGPYGYTF.

V is TRBV28 and J is TRBJ2-3, with TRBD2 as a possible D gene (6 bases). Germline values: CDR1 MDHEN, CDR2 SYDVKM. The CDR3 runs to 15 residues. Trimming took 5 bases from V and 6 from J, leaving 18 bases between them. As DNA, the CDR3 is TGTGCCAGCAGTCCCACCCAGACTAGTGCGGATACGCAGTATTTT. Encoded protein: CASSPTQTSADTQYF.

J is TRBJ2-7 and V is TRBV5-8; D uncertain. The germline V gene encodes CDR1 SGHTS and CDR2 YDEGEE. Trimming pared 2 bases from V and 2 bases from J, leaving 11 bases between. There are 14 residues in the CDR3. CDR3 nucleotide sequence: TGTGCCAGCAGCTTCGCTTACGGTGCCTACGAGCAGTACTTC. This codes for CASSFAYGAYEQYF.

The chain couples TRBV7-6 to TRBJ2-5; possibly TRBD1 for D (5 bases). The V gene lost 2 bases and the J gene lost 5 bases, with 6 bases spanning the gap. In germline, CDR1 is SGHVS, CDR2 FNYEAQ. The CDR3 consists of 12 residues. CDR3 sequence (DNA): TGTGCCAGCAGCTTAAACAGGGAGACCCAGTACTTC. Protein product: CASSLNRETQYF.

The J gene is TRBJ1-2, the V gene TRBV27; no clear D gene. The CDR3 is made up of 12 amino acids. V gave up 5 bases and J gave up 5 bases, with 9 bases separating them. Germline-derived CDR1 and CDR2 are MNHEY and SMNVEV (reference sequence). CDR3 loop: CASSGEGYGYTF. The CDR3 DNA follows: TGTGCCAGCAGTGGGGAGGGTTATGGCTACACCTTC.

The chain links TRBV4-3 to TRBJ2-7; D is perhaps TRBD1 (6 bases). The ends were cut back, 1 base at V and 2 bases at J, with 15 bases in the middle. Per germline, CDR1 LGHNA and CDR2 YSLEER. CDR3 size: 16 residues. CDR3 residues: CASSQGAGTPTYEQYF. The CDR3 nucleotides are TGCGCCAGCAGCCAAGGAGCCGGGACACCAACCTACGAGCAGTACTTC.

V and J are TRBV15 and TRBJ1-1, with a tentative D call TRBD1 (5 bases). Trimming shortened V by 0 bases and J by 1 base, and 6 bases separated the two germline ends. The CDR3 consists of 14 residues. Germline values: CDR1 LNHNV, CDR2 YYDKDF (reference sequence). The CDR3 loop reads CATSREQENTEAFF. Written as DNA, the CDR3 is TGTGCCACCAGCAGAGAACAGGAGAACACTGAAGCTTTCTTT.

This clone came up once. The chain couples TRBV7-9 to TRBJ2-1, with D possibly TRBD1 on 6 matching bases. Between the trimmed V and J ends, which lost 4 bases and 9 bases, there was a span of 13 bases. The V gene's germline CDR1 is SEHNR and CDR2 FQNEAQ (reference sequence). The CDR3 extends over 13 amino acids. This CDR3 is CASSSTGQIEQFF. CDR3 nucleotides: TGTGCCAGCAGCTCGACTGGACAGATTGAGCAGTTCTTC.

The gene calls are TRBV13 and TRBJ2-5; possibly TRBD1 for D (6 bases). The length of the CDR3 is 15 residues. Deletions cut 1 base from V and 3 bases from J, with 12 bases between. The germline gives CDR1 PRHDT, CDR2 FYEKMQ (reference sequence). This CDR3 is CASSLVGRGKETQYF. CDR3 in DNA: TGTGCCAGCAGCTTAGTGGGCAGGGGCAAAGAGACCCAGTACTTC. The full variable domain, with the rest looked up from reference TRBV13 and TRBJ2-5, is AAGVIQSPRHLIKEKRETATLKCYPIPRHDTVYWYQQGPGQDPQFLISFYEKMQSDKGSIPDRFSAQQFSDYHSELNMSSLELGDSALYFCASSLVGRGKETQYFGPGTRLLVL.

J is TRBJ2-1 and V is TRBV21-1; the D segment call TRBD2 is taken from the table without a DNA check. TRBV21-1 is a listed pseudogene. The CDR3 has 11 amino acids. CDR3 bases: TGTGCCAGCAGCCCGGACAATGAGCAGTTCTTC. Translated, it gives CASSPDNEQFF.

V gene TRBV5-4 combines with J gene TRBJ2-7; TRBD2 matches 7 bases. The CDR3 extends over 15 amino acids. Unmatched junction bases numbered 8, after V lost 0 bases and J lost 5 bases. Germline V gives CDR1 SGHNT, CDR2 YYREEE (reference sequence). The CDR3 here is CASSLALGTIDEQYF. CDR3 bases: TGTGCCAGCAGCTTGGCCTTGGGGACTATCGACGAGCAGTACTTC.

In this sample, this clone is medium-sized (0.01 to 0.1%). V usage is TRBV6-6 and J usage is TRBJ2-2; 7 nucleotides agree with TRBD1. CDR3 length: 16 amino acids. CDR1 is MNHNY and CDR2 is SVGAGI in the germline V gene (reference sequence). V lost 4 bases, J lost 4 bases, and 9 bases stayed unmatched. The CDR3 DNA follows: TGTGCCAGCAGTTCCGCGCCGGGACAGAGCACCGGGGAGCTGTTTTTT. It is translated as CASSSAPGQSTGELFF.

J is TRBJ1-1 and V is TRBV7-9; 8 positions match TRBD1. J lost 5 bases, V lost 5 bases, and 7 bases had no gene match. The CDR3 contains 14 residues. The germline gives CDR1 SEHNR, CDR2 FQNEAQ (reference sequence). CDR3 sequence (DNA): TGTGCCAGCAGCCTTGGACAGGGCTGGACTGAAGCTTTCTTT. Protein product: CASSLGQGWTEAFF.

The chain carries TRBV7-8 and TRBJ1-2; TRBD1 matches 8 bases. Trimming removed 3 bases from V and 5 bases from J; junction bases left unmatched: 5. CDR3 length: 14 amino acids. CDR1 is SGHVS, CDR2 FQNEAQ, per germline. The CDR3 protein is CASSLDREWYGYTF. The CDR3 coding sequence is TGTGCCAGCAGCTTGGACAGGGAGTGGTATGGCTACACCTTC.

This clone was observed once. The chain combines TRBV5-1 with TRBJ2-7; 9 bases map to TRBD1. Germline CDR1 SGHRS, CDR2 YFSETQ. This CDR3 has 14 residues. V dropped 5 bases and J dropped 3; count of bases not matched to a gene: 6. This chain's CDR3 is CASRPGTGNYEQYF. The CDR3 DNA reads as TGCGCCAGCAGACCCGGGACAGGGAACTACGAGCAGTACTTC.

The chain combines TRBV19 with TRBJ2-3, with 9 nucleotides matching TRBD2. Germline CDR1 and CDR2: LNHDA and SQIVND (reference sequence). The CDR3 length is 15 residues. V was clipped by 5 bases and J by 1 base; unmatched bases: 4. CDR3 nucleotide sequence: TGTGCCAGTAGTTTAGTAGCGGGGGGCACAGATACGCAGTATTTT. Translation gives CASSLVAGGTDTQYF.

This clone was recorded once. V and J are TRBV4-3 and TRBJ2-7; the match to TRBD1 covers 9 bases. V lost 2 bases to trimming and J lost 3 bases; unmatched junction nucleotides: 2. The CDR3 has 14 amino acids. From germline, CDR1 is LGHNA and CDR2 YSLEER. The CDR3 DNA is TGCGCCAGCAGCCAAACGGACAGGGGCTACGAGCAGTACTTC. Encoded protein: CASSQTDRGYEQYF.